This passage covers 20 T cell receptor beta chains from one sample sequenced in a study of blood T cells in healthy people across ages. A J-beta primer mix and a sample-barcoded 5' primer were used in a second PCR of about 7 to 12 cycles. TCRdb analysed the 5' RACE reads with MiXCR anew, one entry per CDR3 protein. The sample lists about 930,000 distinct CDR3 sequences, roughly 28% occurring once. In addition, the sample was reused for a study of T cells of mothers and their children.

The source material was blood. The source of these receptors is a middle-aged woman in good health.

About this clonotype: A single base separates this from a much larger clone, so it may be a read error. This chain's CDR3 is CSAGATSGSTDTQYF. CDR3 DNA sequence: TGCAGTGCTGGTGCGACTAGCGGGTCCACAGATACGCAGTATTTT. The V call is TRBV20-1, the J call TRBJ2-3; 10 bases map to TRBD2. Trimming removed 5 bases from V and 2 bases from J; junction bases left unmatched: 7. Germline V gives CDR1 DFQATT, CDR2 SNEGSKA (reference sequence). The CDR3 runs to 15 residues.

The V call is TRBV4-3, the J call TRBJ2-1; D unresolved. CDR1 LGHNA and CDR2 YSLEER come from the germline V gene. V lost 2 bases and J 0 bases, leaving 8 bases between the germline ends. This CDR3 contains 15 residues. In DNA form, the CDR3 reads TGCGCCAGCAGCCAAATAGCCAGCTCCTACAATGAGCAGTTCTTC. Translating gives CASSQIASSYNEQFF.

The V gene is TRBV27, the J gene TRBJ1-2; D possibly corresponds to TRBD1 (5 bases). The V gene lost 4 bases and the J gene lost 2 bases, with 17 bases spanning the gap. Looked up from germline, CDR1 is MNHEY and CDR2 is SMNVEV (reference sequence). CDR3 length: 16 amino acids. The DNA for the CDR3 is TGTGCCAGCAGTTCCTTTTCCGGGACGGCCAACTATGGCTACACCTTC. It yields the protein CASSSFSGTANYGYTF.

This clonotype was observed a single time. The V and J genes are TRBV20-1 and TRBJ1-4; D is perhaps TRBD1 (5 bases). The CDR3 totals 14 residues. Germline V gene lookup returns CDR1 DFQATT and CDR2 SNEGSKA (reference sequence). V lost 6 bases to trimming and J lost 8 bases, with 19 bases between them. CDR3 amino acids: CSAKGPALGEKLFF. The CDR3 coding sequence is TGCAGTGCCAAGGGACCAGCCTTGGGAGAAAAACTGTTTTTT.

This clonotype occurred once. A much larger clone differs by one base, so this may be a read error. The CDR3 region has the DNA TGCAGTGCTAGGACAGGGGGGAATGAGCAGTACTTC. Amino acid sequence: CSARTGGNEQYF. V and J are TRBV20-1 and TRBJ2-1; TRBD1 agrees at 9 bases. Gene TRBJ2-7 matches the end of the DNA better, so the J call may be wrong. This CDR3 region has 12 residues. Germline assignment: CDR1 DFQATT and CDR2 SNEGSKA (reference sequence).

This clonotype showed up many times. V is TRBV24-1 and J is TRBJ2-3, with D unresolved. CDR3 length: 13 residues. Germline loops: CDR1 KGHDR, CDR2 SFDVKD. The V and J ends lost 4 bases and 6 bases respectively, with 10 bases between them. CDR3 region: CATSDARWDTQYF. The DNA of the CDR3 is TGTGCCACCAGTGACGCACGCTGGGATACGCAGTATTTT.

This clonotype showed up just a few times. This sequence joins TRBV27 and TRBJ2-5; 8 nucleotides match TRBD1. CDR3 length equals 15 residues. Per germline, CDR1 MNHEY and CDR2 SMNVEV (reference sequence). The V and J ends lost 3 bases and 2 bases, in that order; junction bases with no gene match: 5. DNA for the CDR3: TGTGCCAGCAGTTTTAGGACAGGGAGGCAAGAGACCCAGTACTTC. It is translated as CASSFRTGRQETQYF.

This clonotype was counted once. CDR3 protein: CASSDYRRRTSGNTIYF. In DNA, the CDR3 is TGTGCCAGCAGTGACTACAGAAGGCGGACCTCTGGAAACACCATATATTTT. The chain links TRBV2 to TRBJ1-3; D remains unclear. CDR1 is SNHLY and CDR2 is FYNNEI in the germline V gene. This CDR3 is built from 17 residues. V gave up 3 bases and J gave up 0 bases, with 15 bases separating them.

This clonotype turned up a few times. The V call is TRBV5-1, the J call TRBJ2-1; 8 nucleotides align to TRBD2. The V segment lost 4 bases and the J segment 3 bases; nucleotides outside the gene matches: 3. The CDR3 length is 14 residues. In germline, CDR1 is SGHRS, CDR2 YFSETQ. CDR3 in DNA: TGCGCCAGCAGCCCCGGGAGGGTCTACAATGAGCAGTTCTTC. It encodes CASSPGRVYNEQFF.

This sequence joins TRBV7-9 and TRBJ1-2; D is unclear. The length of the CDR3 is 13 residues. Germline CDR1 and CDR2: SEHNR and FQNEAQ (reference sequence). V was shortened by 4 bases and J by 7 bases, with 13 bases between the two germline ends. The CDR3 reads CASSSLTPGGYTF. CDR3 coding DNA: TGTGCCAGCAGCTCTCTTACCCCGGGTGGCTACACCTTC.

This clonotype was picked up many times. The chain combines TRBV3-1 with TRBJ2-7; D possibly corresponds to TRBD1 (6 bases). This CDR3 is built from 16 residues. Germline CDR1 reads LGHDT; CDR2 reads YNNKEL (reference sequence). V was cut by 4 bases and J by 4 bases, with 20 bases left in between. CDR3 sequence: CASSPRSQGMMYEQYF. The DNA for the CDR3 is TGTGCCAGCAGCCCTCGCAGCCAGGGGATGATGTACGAGCAGTACTTC.

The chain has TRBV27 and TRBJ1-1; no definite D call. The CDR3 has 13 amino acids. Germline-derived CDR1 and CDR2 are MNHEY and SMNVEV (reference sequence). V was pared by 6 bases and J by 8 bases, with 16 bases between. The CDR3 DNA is TGTGCCAGCAGCCAAGCCTTACCAACCGAAGCTTTCTTT. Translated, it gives CASSQALPTEAFF.

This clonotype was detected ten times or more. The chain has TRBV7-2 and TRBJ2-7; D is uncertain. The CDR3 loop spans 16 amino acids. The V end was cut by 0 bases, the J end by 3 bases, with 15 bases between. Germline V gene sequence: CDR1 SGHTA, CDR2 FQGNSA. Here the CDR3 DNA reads TGTGCCAGCAGCTTAGCGGGTCAGGTTAGAGGCTACGAGCAGTACTTC. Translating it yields CASSLAGQVRGYEQYF.

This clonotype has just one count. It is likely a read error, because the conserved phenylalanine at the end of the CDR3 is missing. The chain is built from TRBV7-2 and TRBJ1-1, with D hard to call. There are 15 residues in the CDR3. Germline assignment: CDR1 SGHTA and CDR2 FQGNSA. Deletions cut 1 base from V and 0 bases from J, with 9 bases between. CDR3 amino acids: CASSLGGYMNTEAFC. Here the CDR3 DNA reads TGTGCCAGCAGCTTAGGAGGTTACATGAACACTGAAGCTTTCTGT.

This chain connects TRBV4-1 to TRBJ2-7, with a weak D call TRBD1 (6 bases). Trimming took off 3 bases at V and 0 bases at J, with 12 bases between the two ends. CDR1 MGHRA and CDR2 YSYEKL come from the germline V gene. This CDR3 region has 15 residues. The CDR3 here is CASSHRDIDSYEQYF. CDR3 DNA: TGCGCCAGCAGCCACCGGGACATCGACTCCTACGAGCAGTACTTC.

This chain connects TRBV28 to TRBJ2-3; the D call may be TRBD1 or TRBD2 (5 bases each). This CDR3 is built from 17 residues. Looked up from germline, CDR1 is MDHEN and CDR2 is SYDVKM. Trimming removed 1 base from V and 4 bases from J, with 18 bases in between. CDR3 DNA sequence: TGTGCCAGCAGTTTATTGGCTGTCGGGACGTACCCAGATACGCAGTATTTT. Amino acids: CASSLLAVGTYPDTQYF.

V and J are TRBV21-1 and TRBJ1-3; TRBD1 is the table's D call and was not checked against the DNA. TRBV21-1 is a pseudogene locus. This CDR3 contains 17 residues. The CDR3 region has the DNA TGTGCCAGCAGCAAAGATGGGACAGCGAGCTCTGGAAACACCATATATTTT. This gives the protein CASSKDGTASSGNTIYF.

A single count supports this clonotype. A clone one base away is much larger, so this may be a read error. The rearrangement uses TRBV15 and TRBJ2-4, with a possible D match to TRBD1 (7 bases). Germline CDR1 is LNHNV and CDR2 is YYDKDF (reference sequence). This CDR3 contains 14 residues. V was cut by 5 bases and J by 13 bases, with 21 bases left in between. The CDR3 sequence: CATSQGGTAYEQYF. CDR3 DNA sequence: TGTGCCACCAGCCAAGGGGGGACAGCATATGAGCAGTACTTC.

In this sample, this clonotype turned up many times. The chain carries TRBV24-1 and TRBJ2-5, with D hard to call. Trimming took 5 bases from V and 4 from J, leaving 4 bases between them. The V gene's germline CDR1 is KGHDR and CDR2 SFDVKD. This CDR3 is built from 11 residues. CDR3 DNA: TGTGCCACCAGTGGGGGAGAGACCCAGTACTTC. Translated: CATSGGETQYF.

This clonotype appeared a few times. The DNA for the CDR3 is TGTGCCAGCAGCCTTACCGGGACAGGAGGTCAGCCCCAGCATTTT. Protein: CASSLTGTGGQPQHF. V is TRBV7-2 and J is TRBJ1-5; TRBD1 matches at 8 bases. Losses at the gene ends were 5 bases for V and 6 bases for J; bases not matched to a gene: 9. Germline loops: CDR1 SGHTA, CDR2 FQGNSA. The CDR3 extends over 15 amino acids.